A selection of T cell receptor beta chains follows, all from one sample in a study of blood T cell repertoires in COVID-19. TCRdb keeps only in-frame clones here, not all; method: immunoSEQ multiplex PCR. The table lists 35,000 to 50,000 clones, over 80% of them singletons. Sequenced material: peripheral blood. The receptors come from a man in his 60s with active COVID-19. Both conserved end residues are part of each CDR3. A D gene is named only where the DNA matches it firmly. Clone size is not always given. Where it is, it says once, few, many or a class for expanded clones.

clone size: NA
V gene: TRBV7-3
J gene: TRBJ2-1
D gene: NA
CDR3 protein: CASSSKRTDVNSYNEQFF
CDR3 DNA: TGTGCCAGCAGCTCAAAAAGGACAGACGTGAACTCCTACAATGAGCAGTTCTTC

clone size: NA
V gene: TRBV5-1
J gene: TRBJ1-2
D gene: TRBD1
CDR3 protein: CASSPGGTGANYGYTF
CDR3 DNA: TGCGCCAGCAGCCCGGGGGGGACAGGGGCGAACTATGGCTACACCTTC

clone size: NA
V gene: TRBV10-3
J gene: TRBJ2-1
D gene: NA
CDR3 protein: CAISEAIANEQFF
CDR3 DNA: TGTGCCATCAGTGAGGCGATTGCCAATGAGCAGTTCTTC

clone size: NA
V gene: TRBV28
J gene: TRBJ2-5
D gene: NA
CDR3 protein: CASSNARTAQETQYF
CDR3 DNA: TGTGCCAGCAGTAACGCCCGGACAGCCCAAGAGACCCAGTACTTC

clone size: NA
V gene: TRBV4-2
J gene: TRBJ2-7
D gene: NA
CDR3 protein: CASSQDRQGEQYF
CDR3 DNA: TGTGCCAGCAGCCAAGATAGGCAGGGCGAGCAGTACTTC

clone size: NA
V gene: TRBV20-1
J gene: TRBJ2-7
D gene: TRBD2
CDR3 protein: CSASKRTSGSYEQYF
CDR3 DNA: TGCAGTGCTAGTAAGCGCACTAGCGGGTCCTACGAGCAGTACTTC

clone size: NA
V gene: TRBV5-6
J gene: TRBJ1-3
D gene: NA
CDR3 protein: CASSGPGFSGNTIYF
CDR3 DNA: TGTGCCAGCAGCGGTCCGGGATTCTCTGGAAACACCATATATTTT

clone size: NA
V gene: TRBV5-1
J gene: TRBJ1-1
D gene: NA
CDR3 protein: CASSLGALNTEAFF
CDR3 DNA: TGCGCCAGCAGCTTGGGGGCGCTGAACACTGAAGCTTTCTTT

clone size: NA
V gene: TRBV6-5
J gene: TRBJ2-7
D gene: TRBD1
CDR3 protein: CASSYTGTGPYEQYF
CDR3 DNA: TGTGCCAGCAGTTATACCGGGACAGGGCCCTACGAGCAGTACTTC

clone size: NA
V gene: TRBV5-1
J gene: TRBJ1-2
D gene: TRBD1
CDR3 protein: CASSLALSTGTFYGYTF
CDR3 DNA: TGCGCCAGCAGCTTGGCCCTCTCGACAGGGACTTTCTATGGCTACACCTTC

clone size: NA
V gene: TRBV4-3
J gene: TRBJ2-7
D gene: TRBD1
CDR3 protein: CASSQDRTGGHEQYF
CDR3 DNA: TGCGCCAGCAGCCAAGATCGGACAGGGGGCCACGAGCAGTACTTC

clone size: NA
V gene: TRBV7-2
J gene: TRBJ1-2
D gene: TRBD1
CDR3 protein: CASSPTPGQGAGYTF
CDR3 DNA: TGTGCCAGCAGCCCTACACCGGGACAGGGGGCTGGCTACACCTTC

clone size: NA
V gene: TRBV3-1/TRBV3-2
J gene: TRBJ2-2
D gene: NA
CDR3 protein: CASSLTAGANTGELFF
CDR3 DNA: TGTGCCAGCAGCCTGACCGCAGGGGCGAACACCGGGGAGCTGTTTTTT

clone size: NA
V gene: TRBV5-1
J gene: TRBJ2-2
D gene: NA
CDR3 protein: CASSLDGGGVSGELFF
CDR3 DNA: TGCGCCAGCAGCTTGGATGGGGGAGGAGTATCCGGGGAGCTGTTTTTT

clone size: NA
V gene: TRBV29-1
J gene: TRBJ1-4
D gene: TRBD1
CDR3 protein: CSVTGATNEKLFF
CDR3 DNA: TGCAGCGTAACAGGGGCAACTAATGAAAAACTGTTTTTT

clone size: NA
V gene: TRBV28
J gene: TRBJ1-2
D gene: TRBD1
CDR3 protein: CASSYSGTGHYGYTF
CDR3 DNA: TGTGCCAGCAGTTACTCCGGGACAGGACACTATGGCTACACCTTC

clone size: NA
V gene: TRBV28
J gene: TRBJ1-2
D gene: NA
CDR3 protein: CASRGATNYGYTF
CDR3 DNA: TGTGCCAGCAGAGGAGCTACTAACTATGGCTACACCTTC

clone size: NA
V gene: TRBV5-6
J gene: TRBJ1-1
D gene: TRBD1
CDR3 protein: CASTLLGQGAVDEAFF
CDR3 DNA: TGTGCCAGCACCTTACTAGGACAGGGGGCTGTAGATGAAGCTTTCTTT

clone size: NA
V gene: TRBV28
J gene: TRBJ2-7
D gene: NA
CDR3 protein: CASSPPDTYEQYF
CDR3 DNA: TGTGCCAGCAGTCCCCCGGACACCTACGAGCAGTACTTC

clone size: NA
V gene: TRBV6-2/TRBV6-3
J gene: TRBJ2-2
D gene: NA
CDR3 protein: CASSYSTGELFF
CDR3 DNA: TGTGCCAGCAGTTATTCGACCGGGGAGCTGTTTTTT

clone size: NA
V gene: TRBV7-8
J gene: TRBJ2-7
D gene: NA
CDR3 protein: CASSPSGRASSYEQYF
CDR3 DNA: TGTGCCAGCAGCCCCTCGGGCAGGGCGAGCTCCTACGAGCAGTACTTC

clone size: NA
V gene: TRBV6-5
J gene: TRBJ1-5
D gene: NA
CDR3 protein: CASRKIASNQPQHF
CDR3 DNA: TGTGCCAGCAGAAAGATCGCGTCTAATCAGCCCCAGCATTTT

clone size: NA
V gene: TRBV27
J gene: TRBJ2-1
D gene: TRBD2
CDR3 protein: CASSSPGTRTFNEQFF
CDR3 DNA: TGTGCCAGCAGTTCGCCCGGGACTAGGACCTTCAATGAGCAGTTCTTC

clone size: few
V gene: TRBV27
J gene: TRBJ1-5
D gene: NA
CDR3 protein: CASSPGGNGNQPQHF
CDR3 DNA: TGTGCCAGTTCCCCGGGGGGAAATGGCAATCAGCCCCAGCATTTT

clone size: once
V gene: TRBV6-1
J gene: TRBJ1-5
D gene: NA
CDR3 protein: CASSEGGGGQPQHF
CDR3 DNA: TGTGCCAGCAGTGAAGGGGGGGGCGGTCAGCCCCAGCATTTT

clone size: NA
V gene: TRBV29-1
J gene: TRBJ2-2
D gene: NA
CDR3 protein: CSVKMLATGELFF
CDR3 DNA: TGCAGCGTTAAAATGCTCGCGACCGGGGAGCTGTTTTTT

clone size: NA
V gene: TRBV4-1
J gene: TRBJ2-7
D gene: NA
CDR3 protein: CASRSTGGYEQYF
CDR3 DNA: TGCGCCAGCAGATCCACCGGGGGCTACGAGCAGTACTTC

clone size: few
V gene: TRBV2
J gene: TRBJ1-5
D gene: NA
CDR3 protein: CASTRRGNQPQHF
CDR3 DNA: TGTGCCAGCACTAGGAGGGGCAATCAGCCCCAGCATTTT

clone size: NA
V gene: TRBV14
J gene: TRBJ2-1
D gene: TRBD2
CDR3 protein: CASSPTGGAYNEQFF
CDR3 DNA: TGTGCCAGCAGCCCCACCGGGGGGGCCTACAATGAGCAGTTCTTC